This T cell receptor beta chain was obtained from a study of cytomegalovirus exposure and HLA in healthy donors. Study-wide findings and caveats: A later analysis found most CMV-associated TCR beta chains apparently HLA-restricted. One later analysis reportedly identified an Asian-associated ancestry cluster that showed fewer N-insertions than the roughly 720-donor mean. Researchers catalogued about 160 TCR beta chains as cytomegalovirus-associated.

Worth noting for this clone: Its specificity is unknown.

Germline values: CDR1 LNHDA, CDR2 SQIVND (reference sequence). Trimming cost V 5 bases and J 1 base; bases outside gene matches: 11. This CDR3 has 18 amino acids. PCR amplification relied on 60 Vbeta primers (plus 13 Jbeta primers). Produced via immunoSEQ multiplex PCR; TCRdb's table is partial and in-frame only. The data contain roughly 150,000 clones, over 60% of them singletons. The chain recombines TRBV19 with TRBJ2-6; 7 bases are shared with TRBD1. Input material: PBMCs. The clonotype comes from a male donor in good health and CMV-seronegative. The CDR3 sequence: CASSLRQGSRSGANVLTF. The CDR3 DNA sequence: TGTGCCAGTAGTTTAAGACAGGGCAGTCGGTCTGGGGCCAACGTCCTGACTTTC.